This T cell receptor beta chain emerged from a study of T cell repertoires in cytomegalovirus infection. Looked up from germline, CDR1 is MNHEY and CDR2 is SVGAGI. The CDR3 totals 18 residues. Trimming removed 0 bases from V and 0 bases from J, with 14 bases in between. TCRdb independently ran MiXCR on the reads; one entry per CDR3 protein. The sample has 490,000 or so distinct CDR3 sequences, approximately 11% seen once. This clonotype came up many times. The sequenced sample was PBMCs. This sequence originates from a human donor in good health (CMV status not recorded). Some clones in this sample may be carry-over from other donors' samples. The V and J genes are TRBV6-5 and TRBJ1-4, with D maybe TRBD1 (6 bases). DNA of the CDR3: TGTGCCAGCAGTTACTCAGGGGGGGGCGCTTCAACTAATGAAAAACTGTTTTTT. Translation gives CASSYSGGGASTNEKLFF.